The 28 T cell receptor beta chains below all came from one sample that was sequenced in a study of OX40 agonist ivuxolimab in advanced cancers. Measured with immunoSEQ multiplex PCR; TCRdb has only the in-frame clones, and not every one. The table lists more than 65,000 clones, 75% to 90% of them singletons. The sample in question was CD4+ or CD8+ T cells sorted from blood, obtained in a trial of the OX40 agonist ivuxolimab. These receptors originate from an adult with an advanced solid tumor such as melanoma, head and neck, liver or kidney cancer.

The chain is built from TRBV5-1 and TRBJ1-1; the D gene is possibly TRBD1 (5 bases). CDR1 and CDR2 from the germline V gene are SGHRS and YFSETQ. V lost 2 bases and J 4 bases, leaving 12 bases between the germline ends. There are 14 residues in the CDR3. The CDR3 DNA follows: TGCGCCAGCAGCTTTTCGACAGCCTCCACTGAAGCTTTCTTT. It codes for CASSFSTASTEAFF.

CDR3 DNA: TGTGCCAGCAGCGATACAGGGGGCTCTGGAAACACCATATATTTT. Its translation is CASSDTGGSGNTIYF. This chain connects TRBV2 to TRBJ1-3; 8 bases line up with TRBD1. The CDR3 sequence is 15 residues long. V lost 6 bases to trimming and J lost 0 bases; unmatched junction nucleotides: 4. The germline CDR1 and CDR2 sequences are SNHLY and FYNNEI.

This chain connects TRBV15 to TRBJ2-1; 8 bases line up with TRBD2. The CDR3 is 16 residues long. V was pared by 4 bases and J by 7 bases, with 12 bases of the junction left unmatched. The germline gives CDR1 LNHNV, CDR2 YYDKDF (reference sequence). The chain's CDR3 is CATSNPPGLVANEQFF. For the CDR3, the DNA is TGTGCCACCAGCAACCCACCGGGACTAGTCGCGAATGAGCAGTTCTTC. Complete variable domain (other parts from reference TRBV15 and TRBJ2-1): DAMVIQNPRYQVTQFGKPVTLSCSQTLNHNVMYWYQQKSSQAPKLLFHYYDKDFNNEADTPDNFQSRRPNTSFCFLDIRSPGLGDTAMYLCATSNPPGLVANEQFFGPGTRLTVL.

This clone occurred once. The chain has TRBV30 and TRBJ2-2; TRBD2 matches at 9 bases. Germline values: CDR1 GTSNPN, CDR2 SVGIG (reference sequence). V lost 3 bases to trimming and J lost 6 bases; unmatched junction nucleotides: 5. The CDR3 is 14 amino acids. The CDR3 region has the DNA TGTGCCTGGAGGCGGCGGGAGGGCTCCGGGGAGCTGTTTTTT. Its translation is CAWRRREGSGELFF.

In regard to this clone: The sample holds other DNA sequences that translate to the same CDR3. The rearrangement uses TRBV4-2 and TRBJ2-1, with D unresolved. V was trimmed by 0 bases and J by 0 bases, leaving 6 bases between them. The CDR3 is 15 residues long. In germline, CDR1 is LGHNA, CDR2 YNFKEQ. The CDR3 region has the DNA TGTGCCAGCAGCCAAGATTCCGGCTCCTACAATGAGCAGTTCTTC. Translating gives CASSQDSGSYNEQFF.

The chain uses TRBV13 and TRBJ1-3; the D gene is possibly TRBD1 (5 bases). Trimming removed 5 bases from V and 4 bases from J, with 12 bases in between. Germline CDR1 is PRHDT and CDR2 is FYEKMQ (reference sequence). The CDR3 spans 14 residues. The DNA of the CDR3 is TGTGCCAGCAGCCGGGACCTCGCCGGAAACACCATATATTTT. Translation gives CASSRDLAGNTIYF. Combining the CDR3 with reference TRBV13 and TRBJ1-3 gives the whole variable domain AAGVIQSPRHLIKEKRETATLKCYPIPRHDTVYWYQQGPGQDPQFLISFYEKMQSDKGSIPDRFSAQQFSDYHSELNMSSLELGDSALYFCASSRDLAGNTIYFGEGSWLTVV.

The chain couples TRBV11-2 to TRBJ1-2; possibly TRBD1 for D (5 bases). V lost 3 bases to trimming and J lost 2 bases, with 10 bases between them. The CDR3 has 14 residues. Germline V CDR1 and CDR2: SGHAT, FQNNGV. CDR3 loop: CASSLAGKNYGYTF. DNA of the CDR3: TGTGCCAGCAGCTTGGCAGGGAAAAACTATGGCTACACCTTC. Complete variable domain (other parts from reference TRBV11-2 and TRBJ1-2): EAGVAQSPRYKIIEKRQSVAFWCNPISGHATLYWYQQILGQGPKLLIQFQNNGVVDDSQLPKDRFSAERLKGVDSTLKIQPAKLEDSAVYLCASSLAGKNYGYTFGSGTRLTVV.

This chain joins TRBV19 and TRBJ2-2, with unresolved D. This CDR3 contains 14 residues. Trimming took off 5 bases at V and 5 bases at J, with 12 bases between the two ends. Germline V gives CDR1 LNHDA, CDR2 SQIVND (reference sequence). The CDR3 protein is CASSPRTETGELFF. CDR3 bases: TGTGCCAGTAGTCCGAGAACAGAGACCGGGGAGCTGTTTTTT.

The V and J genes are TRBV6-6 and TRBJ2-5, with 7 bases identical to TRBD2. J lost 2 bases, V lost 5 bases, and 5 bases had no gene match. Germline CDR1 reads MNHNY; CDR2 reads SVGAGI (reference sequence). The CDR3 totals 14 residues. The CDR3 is CASSVLATQETQYF. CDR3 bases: TGTGCCAGCAGTGTACTAGCGACGCAAGAGACCCAGTACTTC.

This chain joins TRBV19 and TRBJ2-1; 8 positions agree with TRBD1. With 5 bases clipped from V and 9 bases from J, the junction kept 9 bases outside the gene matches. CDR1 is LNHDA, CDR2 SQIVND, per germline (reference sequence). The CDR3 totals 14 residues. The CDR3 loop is CASSPRQGAGEQFF. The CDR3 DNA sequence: TGTGCCAGTAGTCCCCGTCAGGGGGCGGGTGAGCAGTTCTTC.

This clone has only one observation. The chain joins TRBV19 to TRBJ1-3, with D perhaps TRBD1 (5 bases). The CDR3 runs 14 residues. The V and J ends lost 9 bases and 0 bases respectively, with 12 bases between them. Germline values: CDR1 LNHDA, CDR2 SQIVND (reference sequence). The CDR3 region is CASEKGSSGNTIYF. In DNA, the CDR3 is TGTGCCAGCGAGAAGGGGTCCTCTGGAAACACCATATATTTT.

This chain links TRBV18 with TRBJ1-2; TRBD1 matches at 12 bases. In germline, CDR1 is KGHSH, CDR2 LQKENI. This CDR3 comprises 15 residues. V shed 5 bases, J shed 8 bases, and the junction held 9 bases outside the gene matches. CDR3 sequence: CASSFAGTGGEGYTF. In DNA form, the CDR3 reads TGTGCCAGCTCATTCGCCGGGACAGGGGGCGAAGGCTACACCTTC.

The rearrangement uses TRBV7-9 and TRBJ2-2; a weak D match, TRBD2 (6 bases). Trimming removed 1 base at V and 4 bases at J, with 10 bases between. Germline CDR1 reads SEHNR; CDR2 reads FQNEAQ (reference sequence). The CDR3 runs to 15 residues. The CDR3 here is CASSLDSGRTGELFF. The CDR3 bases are TGTGCCAGCAGCTTAGATAGCGGCCGCACCGGGGAGCTGTTTTTT.

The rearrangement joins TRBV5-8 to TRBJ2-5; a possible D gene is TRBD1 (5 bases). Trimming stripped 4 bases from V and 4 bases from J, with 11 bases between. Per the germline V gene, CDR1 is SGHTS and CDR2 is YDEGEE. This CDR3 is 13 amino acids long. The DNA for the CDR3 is TGTGCCAGCAGCGCCGGACATCGAGAGACCCAGTACTTC. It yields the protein CASSAGHRETQYF.

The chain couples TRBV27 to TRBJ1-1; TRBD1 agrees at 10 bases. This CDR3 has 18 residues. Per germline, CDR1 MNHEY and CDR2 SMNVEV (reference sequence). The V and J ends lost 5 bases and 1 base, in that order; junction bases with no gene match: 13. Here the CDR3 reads CASSTHRDRGRENTEAFF. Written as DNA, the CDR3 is TGTGCCAGCAGTACCCACCGGGACAGGGGACGGGAGAACACTGAAGCTTTCTTT.

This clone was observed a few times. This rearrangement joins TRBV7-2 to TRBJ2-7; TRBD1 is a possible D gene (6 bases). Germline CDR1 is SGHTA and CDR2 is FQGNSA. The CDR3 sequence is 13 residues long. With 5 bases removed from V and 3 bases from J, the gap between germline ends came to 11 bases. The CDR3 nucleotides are TGTGCCAGCAGCCCGGGACACGTCTACGAGCAGTACTTC. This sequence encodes CASSPGHVYEQYF.

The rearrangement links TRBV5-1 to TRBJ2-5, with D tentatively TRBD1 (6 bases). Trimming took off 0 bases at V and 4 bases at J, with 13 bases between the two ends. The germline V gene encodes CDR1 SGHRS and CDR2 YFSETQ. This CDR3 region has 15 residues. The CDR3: CASSLASQGRETQYF. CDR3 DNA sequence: TGCGCCAGCAGCTTGGCTAGTCAGGGGCGAGAGACCCAGTACTTC.

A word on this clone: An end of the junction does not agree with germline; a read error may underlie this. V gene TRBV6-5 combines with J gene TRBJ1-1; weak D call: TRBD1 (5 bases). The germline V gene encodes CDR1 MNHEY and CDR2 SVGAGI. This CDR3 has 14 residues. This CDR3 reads CASSLGHSNTEALF. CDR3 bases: TGTGCCAGCAGTTTAGGACATTCGAACACTGAAGCTCTCTTT.

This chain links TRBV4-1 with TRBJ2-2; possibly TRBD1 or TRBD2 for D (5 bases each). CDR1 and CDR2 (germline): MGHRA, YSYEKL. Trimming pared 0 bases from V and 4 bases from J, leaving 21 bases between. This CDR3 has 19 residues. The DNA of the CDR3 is TGCGCCAGCAGCCAAGATCGAGGGACCTCCACAAAGGCCACCGGGGAGCTGTTTTTT. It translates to CASSQDRGTSTKATGELFF.

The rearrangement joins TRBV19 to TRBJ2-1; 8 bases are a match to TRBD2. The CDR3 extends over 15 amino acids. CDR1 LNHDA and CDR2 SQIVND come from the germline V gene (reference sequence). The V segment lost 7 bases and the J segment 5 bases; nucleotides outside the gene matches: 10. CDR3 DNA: TGTGCCAGTACAATGGGGCTAGCGGGCAACAATGAGCAGTTCTTC. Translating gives CASTMGLAGNNEQFF.

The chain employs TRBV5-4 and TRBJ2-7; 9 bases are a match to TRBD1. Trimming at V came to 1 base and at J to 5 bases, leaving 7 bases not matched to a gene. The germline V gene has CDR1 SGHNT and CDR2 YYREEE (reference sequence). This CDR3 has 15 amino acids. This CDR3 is CASSLNGQGLNEQYF. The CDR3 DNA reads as TGTGCCAGCAGCTTGAACGGACAGGGGTTGAACGAGCAGTACTTC.

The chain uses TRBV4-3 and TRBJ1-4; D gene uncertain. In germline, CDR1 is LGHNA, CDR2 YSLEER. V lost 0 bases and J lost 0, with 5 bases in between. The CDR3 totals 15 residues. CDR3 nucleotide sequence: TGCGCCAGCAGCCAAGAGGCAGCAACTAATGAAAAACTGTTTTTT. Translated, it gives CASSQEAATNEKLFF.

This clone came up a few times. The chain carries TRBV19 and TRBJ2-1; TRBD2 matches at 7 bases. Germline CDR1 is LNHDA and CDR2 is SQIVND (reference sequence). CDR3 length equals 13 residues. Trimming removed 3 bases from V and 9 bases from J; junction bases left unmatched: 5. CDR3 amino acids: CASSITSVTEQFF. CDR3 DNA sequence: TGTGCCAGTAGTATCACTAGCGTTACTGAGCAGTTCTTC.

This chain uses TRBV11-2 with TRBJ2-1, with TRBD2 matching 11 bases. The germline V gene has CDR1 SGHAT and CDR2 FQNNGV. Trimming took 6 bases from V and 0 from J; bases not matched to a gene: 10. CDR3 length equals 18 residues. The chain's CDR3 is CASRKGLAGASSYNEQFF. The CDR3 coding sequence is TGTGCCAGCAGAAAAGGACTAGCGGGCGCCTCCTCCTACAATGAGCAGTTCTTC. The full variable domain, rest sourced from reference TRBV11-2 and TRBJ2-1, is EAGVAQSPRYKIIEKRQSVAFWCNPISGHATLYWYQQILGQGPKLLIQFQNNGVVDDSQLPKDRFSAERLKGVDSTLKIQPAKLEDSAVYLCASRKGLAGASSYNEQFFGPGTRLTVL.

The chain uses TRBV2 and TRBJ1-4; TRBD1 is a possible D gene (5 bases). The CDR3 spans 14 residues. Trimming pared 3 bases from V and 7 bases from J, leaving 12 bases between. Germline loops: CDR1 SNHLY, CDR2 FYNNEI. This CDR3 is CASSETGVGEKLFF. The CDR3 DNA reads TGTGCCAGCAGTGAGACGGGGGTCGGTGAAAAACTGTTTTTT.

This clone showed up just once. The CDR3 here is CAISDATGQGFGNTIYF. CDR3 DNA sequence: TGTGCCATCAGTGACGCAACGGGACAGGGTTTTGGAAACACCATATATTTT. The chain joins TRBV10-3 to TRBJ1-3, with 9 bases fitting TRBD1. This CDR3 spans 17 amino acids. J lost 3 bases, V lost 3 bases, and 9 bases had no gene match. Germline V gene sequence: CDR1 ENHRY, CDR2 SYGVKD.

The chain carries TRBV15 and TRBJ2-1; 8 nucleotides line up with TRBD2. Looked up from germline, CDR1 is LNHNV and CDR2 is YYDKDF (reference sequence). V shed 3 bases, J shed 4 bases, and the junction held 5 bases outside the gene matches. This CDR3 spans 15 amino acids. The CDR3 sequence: CATSSQRGQYNEQFF. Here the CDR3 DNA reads TGTGCCACCAGCAGCCAGCGGGGGCAATACAATGAGCAGTTCTTC.

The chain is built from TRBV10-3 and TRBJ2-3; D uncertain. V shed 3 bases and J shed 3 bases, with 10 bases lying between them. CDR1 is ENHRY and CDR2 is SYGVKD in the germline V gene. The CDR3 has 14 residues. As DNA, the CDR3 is TGTGCCATCAGTGACTCGGTAGGGACAGATACGCAGTATTTT. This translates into CAISDSVGTDTQYF.